Below are 21 T cell receptor beta chains sequenced from a single sample in a study of blood T cell repertoires in COVID-19. Some clones are missing from TCRdb's copy, which holds only in-frame ones; the method was immunoSEQ multiplex PCR. The sample contains hundreds of thousands of clones, 86% of which appear only once. What was sequenced was peripheral blood. The source of these receptors is a woman in her 30s with active or convalescent COVID-19.

This chain joins TRBV5-1 and TRBJ2-5; 9 bases map to TRBD2. From germline, CDR1 is SGHRS and CDR2 YFSETQ. There are 15 residues in the CDR3. Germline trimming cut 2 bases from V and 4 bases from J; bases unmatched to any gene: 6. The CDR3 here is CASSLPGLAPETQYF. The CDR3 nucleotides read TGCGCCAGCAGCTTACCGGGACTAGCACCAGAGACCCAGTACTTC.

This rearrangement joins TRBV5-1 to TRBJ1-3, with a tentative D call TRBD1 (6 bases). Germline V gene lookup returns CDR1 SGHRS and CDR2 YFSETQ. This CDR3 spans 19 amino acids. V lost 4 bases to trimming and J lost 0 bases, with 23 bases between them. CDR3 DNA: TGCGCCAGCAGCCAAGGACAGAAGGGAGCGACCTACTCTGGAAACACCATATATTTT. Protein: CASSQGQKGATYSGNTIYF.

The V and J genes are TRBV29-1 and TRBJ2-1, with TRBD2 matching over 9 bases. V shed 7 bases and J 4 bases; nucleotides not matched to a gene: 17. This CDR3 is built from 17 residues. Germline V gene sequence: CDR1 SQVTM, CDR2 ANQGSEA. For the CDR3, the DNA is TGCAGCGCCAAGAGGAATCCGGGACTAGCCCGGTACAATGAGCAGTTCTTC. This encodes CSAKRNPGLARYNEQFF.

The chain uses TRBV14 and TRBJ2-1; 11 nucleotides align to TRBD2. The germline V gene has CDR1 SGHDN and CDR2 FVKESK. V dropped 5 bases and J dropped 4; count of bases not matched to a gene: 13. The CDR3 consists of 18 residues. This CDR3 reads CASSTTKVAGGLYNEQFF. CDR3 DNA: TGTGCCAGCAGCACGACCAAAGTAGCGGGGGGGTTATACAATGAGCAGTTCTTC. The full variable domain, completed using reference TRBV14 and TRBJ2-1, is EAGVTQFPSHSVIEKGQTVTLRCDPISGHDNLYWYRRVMGKEIKFLLHFVKESKQDESGMPNNRFLAERTGGTYSTLKVQPAELEDSGVYFCASSTTKVAGGLYNEQFFGPGTRLTVL.

The chain uses TRBV11-2 and TRBJ2-5, with 10 bases lining up with TRBD2. Germline CDR1 is SGHAT and CDR2 is FQNNGV. Germline trimming cut 1 base from V and 2 bases from J; bases unmatched to any gene: 7. The CDR3 loop spans 17 amino acids. The CDR3 nucleotides read TGTGCCAGCAGCTTAGGTTTAGCGGGGGGACCTCAAGAGACCCAGTACTTC. Translation gives CASSLGLAGGPQETQYF.

This CDR3 is CASSSGSGEETQYF. The CDR3 DNA reads TGTGCCAGCAGCTCAGGGTCTGGCGAAGAGACCCAGTACTTC. The V gene is TRBV7-9, the J gene TRBJ2-5, with D possibly TRBD1 on 5 matching bases. Germline CDR1 SEHNR, CDR2 FQNEAQ (reference sequence). V dropped 4 bases and J dropped 3 bases, with 12 bases sitting between them. CDR3 length: 14 residues.

This sequence joins TRBV7-9 and TRBJ1-2; D perhaps matches TRBD1 (6 bases). CDR3 length: 16 residues. Trimming stripped 1 base from V and 3 bases from J, with 15 bases between. Germline V lookup: CDR1 SEHNR, CDR2 FQNEAQ (reference sequence). For the CDR3, the DNA is TGTGCCAGCAGCTTAGATGGGATGAAGGGGGACTATGGCTACACCTTC. It is translated as CASSLDGMKGDYGYTF.

The V and J genes are TRBV5-6 and TRBJ1-1, with 9 bases aligning to TRBD1. The CDR3 extends over 14 amino acids. CDR1 SGHDT and CDR2 YYEEEE come from the germline V gene. V dropped 4 bases and J dropped 2; count of bases not matched to a gene: 3. DNA for the CDR3: TGTGCCAGCAGCGGGGGACAGGGAAACACTGAAGCTTTCTTT. Translating gives CASSGGQGNTEAFF. Variable domain in full (rest from reference TRBV5-6 and TRBJ1-1): DAGVTQSPTHLIKTRGQQVTLRCSPKSGHDTVSWYQQALGQGPQFIFQYYEEEERQRGNFPDRFSGHQFPNYSSELNVNALLLGDSALYLCASSGGQGNTEAFFGQGTRLTVV.

The chain has TRBV13 and TRBJ1-1; D unresolved. V was cut by 1 base and J by 3 bases, with 9 bases left in between. The CDR3 totals 14 residues. Per germline, CDR1 PRHDT and CDR2 FYEKMQ (reference sequence). In DNA form, the CDR3 reads TGTGCCAGCAGCTTAGTTAGGGAGTACACTGAAGCTTTCTTT. This gives the protein CASSLVREYTEAFF. The full variable domain, rest sourced from reference TRBV13 and TRBJ1-1, is AAGVIQSPRHLIKEKRETATLKCYPIPRHDTVYWYQQGPGQDPQFLISFYEKMQSDKGSIPDRFSAQQFSDYHSELNMSSLELGDSALYFCASSLVREYTEAFFGQGTRLTVV.

The CDR3 loop reads CASSAGYDNYGYTF. For the CDR3, the DNA is TGTGCCAGCAGTGCAGGGTATGATAACTATGGCTACACCTTC. The chain carries TRBV6-4 and TRBJ1-2, with D tentatively TRBD1 (5 bases). The CDR3 is 14 amino acids. From germline, CDR1 is MRHNA and CDR2 SNTAGT. V was clipped by 4 bases and J by 1 base, with 10 bases between them.

The genes are TRBV6-5 and TRBJ2-5; D is uncertain. The CDR3 runs to 16 residues. Germline V gene data show CDR1 as MNHEY and CDR2 as SVGAGI. V lost 0 bases to trimming and J lost 6 bases, with 17 bases between them. The CDR3 protein is CASSYSNFESQKTQYF. The DNA for the CDR3 is TGTGCCAGCAGTTACTCGAACTTTGAAAGTCAAAAGACCCAGTACTTC.

The CDR3 is CASSILSGKWPQHF. The CDR3 region has the DNA TGTGCCAGTAGTATCTTGTCAGGGAAATGGCCCCAGCATTTT. The V and J genes are TRBV19 and TRBJ1-5; TRBD1 might be the D (5 bases). Trimming took off 3 bases at V and 9 bases at J, with 15 bases between the two ends. Germline values: CDR1 LNHDA, CDR2 SQIVND (reference sequence). The CDR3 is 14 amino acids. The complete variable domain, with remaining parts taken from reference TRBV19 and TRBJ1-5, reads DGGITQSPKYLFRKEGQNVTLSCEQNLNHDAMYWYRQDPGQGLRLIYYSQIVNDFQKGDIAEGYSVSREKKESFPLTVTSAQKNPTAFYLCASSILSGKWPQHFGDGTRLSIL.

The V call is TRBV4-1, the J call TRBJ2-1, with unresolved D. Germline V gene data show CDR1 as MGHRA and CDR2 as YSYEKL. The CDR3 spans 16 residues. The V gene lost 2 bases and the J gene lost 0 bases, with 11 bases spanning the gap. CDR3 nucleotides: TGCGCCAGCAGCCAACCTCGAGAGAGCTCCTACAATGAGCAGTTCTTC. Translation: CASSQPRESSYNEQFF.

The chain couples TRBV6-4 to TRBJ2-3, with D possibly being TRBD2 (7 bases). Trimming pared 6 bases from V and 14 bases from J, leaving 15 bases between. Germline CDR1 MRHNA, CDR2 SNTAGT. The CDR3 sequence is 11 residues long. CDR3 nucleotides: TGTGCCAGCAGGCTGGGGGGGCTTAGGTATTTT. It specifies CASRLGGLRYF.

This chain links TRBV3-1 (or the pseudogene TRBV3-2) with TRBJ2-7; 7 bases fit TRBD2. The CDR3 has 14 residues. Trimming cost V 0 bases and J 5 bases; bases outside gene matches: 4. Germline CDR1 and CDR2: LGHDT and YNNKEL (reference sequence). The CDR3 DNA follows: TGTGCCAGCAGCCAAGATTTTGGGGGGGACGAGCAGTACTTC. It encodes CASSQDFGGDEQYF.

The gene calls are TRBV29-1 and TRBJ2-7, with 7 bases fitting TRBD1. After removal of 6 bases from V and 2 bases from J, the junction contained 1 base not matched to a gene. The germline gives CDR1 SQVTM, CDR2 ANQGSEA. The CDR3 runs 11 residues. The CDR3 loop reads CSVGQAYEQYF. The CDR3 DNA is TGCAGCGTAGGACAGGCCTACGAGCAGTACTTC.

There are a few counts of this clone. The chain is built from TRBV3-1 (or the pseudogene TRBV3-2) and TRBJ2-3; the match to TRBD2 covers 8 bases. Germline CDR1 LGHDT, CDR2 YNNKEL (reference sequence). This CDR3 contains 15 residues. J was trimmed by 5 bases and V by 1 base; bases with no gene match: 5. CDR3 bases: TGTGCCAGCAGCCAAGGACAAGCGGGAGTAGATACGCAGTATTTT. It yields the protein CASSQGQAGVDTQYF.

The V and J genes are TRBV29-1 and TRBJ2-1, with 8 bases fitting TRBD1. In germline, CDR1 is SQVTM, CDR2 ANQGSEA. V shed 4 bases and J 9 bases; nucleotides not matched to a gene: 5. The CDR3 sequence is 12 residues long. The CDR3 protein is CSVAQGAFEQFF. As DNA, the CDR3 is TGCAGCGTTGCTCAGGGGGCCTTTGAGCAGTTCTTC.

The chain links TRBV6-5 to TRBJ1-1; a possible D gene is TRBD1 (5 bases). V lost 5 bases to trimming and J lost 1 base, with 11 bases between them. The length of the CDR3 is 14 residues. CDR1 and CDR2 (germline): MNHEY, SVGAGI. CDR3: CASSRDFQNTEAFF. The CDR3 DNA is TGTGCCAGCAGTCGGGACTTCCAGAACACTGAAGCTTTCTTT.

The chain recombines TRBV5-4 with TRBJ2-2, with 13 bases matching TRBD2. V shed 5 bases and J 6 bases; nucleotides not matched to a gene: 4. Per germline, CDR1 SGHNT and CDR2 YYREEE (reference sequence). The CDR3 consists of 15 residues. The CDR3: CASSRGLAGPGELFF. DNA for the CDR3: TGTGCCAGCAGTAGGGGACTAGCGGGGCCCGGGGAGCTGTTTTTT. The variable domain in full, with the rest retrieved from reference TRBV5-4 and TRBJ2-2, is ETGVTQSPTHLIKTRGQQVTLRCSSQSGHNTVSWYQQALGQGPQFIFQYYREEENGRGNFPPRFSGLQFPNYSSELNVNALELDDSALYLCASSRGLAGPGELFFGEGSRLTVL.

The V gene is TRBV10-3, the J gene TRBJ2-2, with a possible D match to TRBD1 (6 bases). The CDR3 totals 17 residues. With 0 bases removed from V and 0 bases from J, the gap between germline ends came to 11 bases. Germline values: CDR1 ENHRY, CDR2 SYGVKD. The CDR3 DNA is TGTGCCATCAGTGAGTCTAAGGGGACAACGAACACCGGGGAGCTGTTTTTT. Its translation is CAISESKGTTNTGELFF.